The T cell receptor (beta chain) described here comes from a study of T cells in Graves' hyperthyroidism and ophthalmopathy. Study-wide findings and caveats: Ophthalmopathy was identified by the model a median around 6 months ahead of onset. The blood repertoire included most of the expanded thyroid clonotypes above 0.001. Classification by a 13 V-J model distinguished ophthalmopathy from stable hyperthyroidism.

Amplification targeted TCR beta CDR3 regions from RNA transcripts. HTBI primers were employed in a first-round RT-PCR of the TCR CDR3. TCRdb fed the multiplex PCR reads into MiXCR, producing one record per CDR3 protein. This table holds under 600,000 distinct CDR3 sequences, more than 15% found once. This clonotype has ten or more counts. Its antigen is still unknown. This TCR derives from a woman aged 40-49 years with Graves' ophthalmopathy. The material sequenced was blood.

CDR3 sequence: CASSSPDRLYEQYF. The DNA of the CDR3 is TGTGCCAGCAGCTCACCGGACAGACTCTACGAGCAGTACTTC. The chain joins TRBV28 to TRBJ2-7; weak D call: TRBD1 (6 bases). Germline loops: CDR1 MDHEN, CDR2 SYDVKM. This CDR3 comprises 14 residues. Deletions cut 6 bases from V and 3 bases from J, with 15 bases between.